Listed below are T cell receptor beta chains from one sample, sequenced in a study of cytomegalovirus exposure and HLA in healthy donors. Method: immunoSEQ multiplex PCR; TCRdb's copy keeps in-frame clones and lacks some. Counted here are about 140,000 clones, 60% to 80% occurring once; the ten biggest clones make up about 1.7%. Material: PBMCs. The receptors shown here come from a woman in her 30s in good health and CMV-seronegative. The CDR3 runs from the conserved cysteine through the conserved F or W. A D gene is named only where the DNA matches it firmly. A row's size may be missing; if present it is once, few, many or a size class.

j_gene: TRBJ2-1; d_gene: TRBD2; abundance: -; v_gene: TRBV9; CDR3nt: TGTGCCAGCAGCGTCACGACTAGCGGGGTTAATGAGCAGTTCTTC; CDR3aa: CASSVTTSGVNEQFF
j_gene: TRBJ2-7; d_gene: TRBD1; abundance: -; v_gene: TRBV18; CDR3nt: TGTGCCAGCTCAACAGGGGTCGAGCAGTACTTC; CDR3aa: CASSTGVEQYF
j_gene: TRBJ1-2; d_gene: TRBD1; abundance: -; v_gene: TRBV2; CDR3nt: TGTGCCAGCAGTAGGGACAGGGGCTACTATGGCTACACCTTC; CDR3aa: CASSRDRGYYGYTF
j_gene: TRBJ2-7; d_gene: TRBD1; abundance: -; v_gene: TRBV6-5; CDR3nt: TGTGCCAGCAGCCTAAACGGACAGGGGGGCCACGAGCAGTACTTC; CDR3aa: CASSLNGQGGHEQYF
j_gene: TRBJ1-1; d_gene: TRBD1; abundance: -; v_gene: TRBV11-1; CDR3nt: TGTGCCAGCAGCCTGGGACAGGGTAGTACTGAAGCTTTCTTT; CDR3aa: CASSLGQGSTEAFF
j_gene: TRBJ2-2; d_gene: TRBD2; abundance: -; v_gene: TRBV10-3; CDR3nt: TGTGCCATCAGTGAATCGGGGGGGGTAAAGGACGGGGAGCTGTTTTTT; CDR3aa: CAISESGGVKDGELFF
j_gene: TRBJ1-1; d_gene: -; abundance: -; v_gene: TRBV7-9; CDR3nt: TGTGCCAGCAGACAGGGGAACACTGAAGCTTTCTTT; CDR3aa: CASRQGNTEAFF
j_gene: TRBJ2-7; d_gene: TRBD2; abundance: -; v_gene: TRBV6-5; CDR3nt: TGTGCCAGCAGTTTAATAAGGACTAGCGGCTCCTACGAGCAGTACTTC; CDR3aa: CASSLIRTSGSYEQYF
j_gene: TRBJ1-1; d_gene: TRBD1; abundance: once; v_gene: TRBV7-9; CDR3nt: TGTGCCAGCAGTACCGGGACAGCGAACACTGAAGCTTTCTTT; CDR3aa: CASSTGTANTEAFF
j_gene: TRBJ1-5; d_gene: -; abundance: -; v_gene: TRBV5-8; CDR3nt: TGTGCCAGCAGCTCCAGACAGGCGGGTCAGCCCCAGCATTTT; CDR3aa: CASSSRQAGQPQHF
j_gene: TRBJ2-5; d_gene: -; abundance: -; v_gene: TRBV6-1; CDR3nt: TGTGCCAGCAGTGAAGGAGGGTCCCAAGAGACCCAGTACTTC; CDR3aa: CASSEGGSQETQYF
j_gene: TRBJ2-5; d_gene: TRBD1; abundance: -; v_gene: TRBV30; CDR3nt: TGTGCCTGGAGTGCAGACAGGACAGGGTGGGCAGAGACCCAGTACTTC; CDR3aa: CAWSADRTGWAETQYF
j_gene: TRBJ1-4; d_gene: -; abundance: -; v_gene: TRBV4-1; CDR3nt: TGCGCCAGCAGCCAAGTGGAACACAGGGTATCTAATGAAAAACTGTTTTTT; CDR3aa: CASSQVEHRVSNEKLFF
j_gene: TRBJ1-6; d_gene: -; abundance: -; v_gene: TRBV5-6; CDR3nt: TGTGCCAGCAGCTTAAACCCCCCTAGCTCCTATAATTCACCCCTCCACTTT; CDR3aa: CASSLNPPSSYNSPLHF
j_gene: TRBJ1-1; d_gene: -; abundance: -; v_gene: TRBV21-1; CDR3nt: TGTGCCAGTGGGCAGGGGATGGCTGAAGCTTTCTTT; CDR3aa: CASGQGMAEAFF
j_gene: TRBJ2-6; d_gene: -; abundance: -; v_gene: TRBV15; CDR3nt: TGTGCCACCAGCAGGTCGACAGGAGTCTCTGGGGCCAACGTCCTGACTTTC; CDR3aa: CATSRSTGVSGANVLTF
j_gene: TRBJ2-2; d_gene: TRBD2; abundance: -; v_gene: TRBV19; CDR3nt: TGTGCCAGTAGTGTGGGACTAGCGGGGGGCCGTCCGCGGAGCACCGGGGAGCTGTTTTTT; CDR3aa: CASSVGLAGGRPRSTGELFF
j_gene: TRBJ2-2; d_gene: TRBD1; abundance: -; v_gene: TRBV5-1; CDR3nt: TGCGCCAGCAGCTTGGGGGACAGGGTGAACACCGGGGAGCTGTTTTTT; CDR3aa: CASSLGDRVNTGELFF
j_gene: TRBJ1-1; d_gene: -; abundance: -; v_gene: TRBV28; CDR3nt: TGTGCCAGCAGTTCGGACTGGGGGCCCAGGGACACTGAAGCTTTCTTT; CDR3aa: CASSSDWGPRDTEAFF
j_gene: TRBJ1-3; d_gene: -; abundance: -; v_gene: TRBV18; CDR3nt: TGTGCCAGCTCACCGGGCAACACCATATATTTT; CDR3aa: CASSPGNTIYF
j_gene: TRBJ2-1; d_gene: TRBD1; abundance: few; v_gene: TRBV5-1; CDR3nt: TGCGCCAGCAGCTTGTGGGGGCTCGGACAGGGAGCCAATGAGCAGTTCTTC; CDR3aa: CASSLWGLGQGANEQFF
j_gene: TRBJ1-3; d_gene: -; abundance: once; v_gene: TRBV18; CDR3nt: TGTGCCAGCTCACCACCGGGGGCCTCTGGAAACACCATATATTTT; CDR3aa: CASSPPGASGNTIYF
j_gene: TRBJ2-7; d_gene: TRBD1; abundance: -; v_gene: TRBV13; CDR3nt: TGTGCCAGCAGCCCCGCCGGGACAGGGCGCTACGAGCAGTACTTC; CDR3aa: CASSPAGTGRYEQYF
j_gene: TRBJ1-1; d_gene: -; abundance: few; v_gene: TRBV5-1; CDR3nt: TGCGCCAGCAGCTTGGCTAGCATGAACACTGAAGCTTTCTTT; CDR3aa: CASSLASMNTEAFF
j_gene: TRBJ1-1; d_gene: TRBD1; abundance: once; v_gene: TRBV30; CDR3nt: TGTGCCTGGAGCGAAATCGGGACAGAGCGAACATTT; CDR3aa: CAWSEIGTERTF
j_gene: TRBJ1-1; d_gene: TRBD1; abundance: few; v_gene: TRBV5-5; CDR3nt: TGTGCCAGCAGCGTCCGACAGGGGGATAGTCCATACACTGAAGCTTTCTTT; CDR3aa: CASSVRQGDSPYTEAFF
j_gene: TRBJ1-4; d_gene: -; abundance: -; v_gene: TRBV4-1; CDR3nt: TGCGCCAGCAGCCAGATAATTCAGGGGCTTGTTGGAACTAATGAAAAACTGTTTTTT; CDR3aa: CASSQIIQGLVGTNEKLFF
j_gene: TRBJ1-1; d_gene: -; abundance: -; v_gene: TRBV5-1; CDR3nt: TGCGCCAGCAGCTTGTCGTTGAACACTGAAGCTTTCTTT; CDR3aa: CASSLSLNTEAFF
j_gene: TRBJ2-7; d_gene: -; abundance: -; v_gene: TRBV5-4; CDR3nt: TGTGCCAGCAGCCCGGGACTCAGATACGAGCAGTACTTC; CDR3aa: CASSPGLRYEQYF
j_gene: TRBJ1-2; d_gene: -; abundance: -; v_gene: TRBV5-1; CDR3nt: TGCGCCAGCAGCTTGAAGGGGAGGGCCTATGGCTACACCTTC; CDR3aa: CASSLKGRAYGYTF
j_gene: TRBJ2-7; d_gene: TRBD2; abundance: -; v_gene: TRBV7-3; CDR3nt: TGTGCCAGCAGCCCCGCCGGGACTAACTCCTACGAGCAGTACTTC; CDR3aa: CASSPAGTNSYEQYF
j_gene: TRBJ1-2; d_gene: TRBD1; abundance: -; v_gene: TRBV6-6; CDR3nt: TGTGCCAGCAGCCCGGGACAGGTCTATGGCTACACCTTC; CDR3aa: CASSPGQVYGYTF
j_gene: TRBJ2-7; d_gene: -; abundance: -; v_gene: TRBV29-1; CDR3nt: TGCAGCTTCCGACCGGGACAAGCCTACGAGCAGTACTTC; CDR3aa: CSFRPGQAYEQYF
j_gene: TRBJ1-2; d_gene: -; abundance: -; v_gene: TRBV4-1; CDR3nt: TGCGCCAGCAGCCAAGATCGAACAGGCCCCTGGGGCTACACCTTC; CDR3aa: CASSQDRTGPWGYTF
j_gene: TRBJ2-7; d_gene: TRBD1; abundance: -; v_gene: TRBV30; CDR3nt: TGTGCCTGGAATCCGGGACAGGGGGCATCCTACGAGCAGTACTTC; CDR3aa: CAWNPGQGASYEQYF
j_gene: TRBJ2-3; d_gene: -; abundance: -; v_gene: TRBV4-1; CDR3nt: TGCGCCAGCAGCCACCCGATACTTAAGGGGCGCACAGATACGCAGTATTTT; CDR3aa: CASSHPILKGRTDTQYF
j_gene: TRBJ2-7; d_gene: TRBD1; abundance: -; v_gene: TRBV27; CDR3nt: TGTGCCAGCAGTTCGGGACAGGGGTTTTACGAGCAGTACTTC; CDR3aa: CASSSGQGFYEQYF
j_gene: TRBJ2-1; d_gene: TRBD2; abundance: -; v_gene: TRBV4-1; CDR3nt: TGCGCCAGCAGCCAAGATGCAGGGGCGGGGGGTGAGCAGTTCTTC; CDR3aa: CASSQDAGAGGEQFF
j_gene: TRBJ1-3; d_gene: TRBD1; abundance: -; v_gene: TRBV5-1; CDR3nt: TGCGCCAGCAGCTTGGCCCGGGACAGTAGATCTGGAAACACCATATATTTT; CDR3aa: CASSLARDSRSGNTIYF
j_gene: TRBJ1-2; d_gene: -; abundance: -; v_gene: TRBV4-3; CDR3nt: TGCGCCAGCAGCCCCACGGGAGGAGGGGGAAAGGGCTACACCTTC; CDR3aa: CASSPTGGGGKGYTF
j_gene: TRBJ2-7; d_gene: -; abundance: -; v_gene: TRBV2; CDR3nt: TGTGCCAGCAGTGACAGGGGAGTCTACGAGCAGTACTTC; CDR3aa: CASSDRGVYEQYF
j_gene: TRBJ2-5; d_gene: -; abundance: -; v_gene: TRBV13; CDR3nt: TGTGCCAGCAGCTTAGAGTACGAGCTCGGAGAGACCCAGTACTTC; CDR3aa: CASSLEYELGETQYF
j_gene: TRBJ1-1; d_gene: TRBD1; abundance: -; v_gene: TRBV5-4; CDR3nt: TGTGCCAGCAGCTCGAGACAGGGGCTGAACACTGAAGCTTTCTTT; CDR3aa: CASSSRQGLNTEAFF
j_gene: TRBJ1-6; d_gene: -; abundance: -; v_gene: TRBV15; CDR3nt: TGTGCCACCAGCAGAGCAGGGGCGGGTTCACCCCTCCACTTT; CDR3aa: CATSRAGAGSPLHF
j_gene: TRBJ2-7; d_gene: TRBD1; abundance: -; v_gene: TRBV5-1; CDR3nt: TGCGCCAGCAGCCCCCGGACAGGCACCTACGAGCAGTACTTC; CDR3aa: CASSPRTGTYEQYF
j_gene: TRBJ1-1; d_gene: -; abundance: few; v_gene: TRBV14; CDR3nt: TGTGCCAGCAGCCAAGTCAGGGGAAAGGGCTGGACTGAAGCTTTCTTT; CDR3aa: CASSQVRGKGWTEAFF
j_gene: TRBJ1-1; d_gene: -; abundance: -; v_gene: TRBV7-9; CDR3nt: TGTGCCAGCAGCTACCAAGAGGAAACTTTCTTT; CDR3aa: CASSYQEETFF
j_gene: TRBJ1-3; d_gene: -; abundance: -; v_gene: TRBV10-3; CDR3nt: TGTGCCATCAGTGACAGGGAGGACTCTGGAAACACCATATATTTT; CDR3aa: CAISDREDSGNTIYF
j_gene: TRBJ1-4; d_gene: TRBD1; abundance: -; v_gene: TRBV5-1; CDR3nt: TGCGCCAGCAGCCGCCGGACAGGGGGCGTTGAAAAACTGTTTTTT; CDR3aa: CASSRRTGGVEKLFF
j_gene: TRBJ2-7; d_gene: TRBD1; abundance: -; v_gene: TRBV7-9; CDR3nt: TGTGCCAGCAGCCTCGTGGGGGGGACAGGGGTGAACGAGCAGTACTTC; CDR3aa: CASSLVGGTGVNEQYF
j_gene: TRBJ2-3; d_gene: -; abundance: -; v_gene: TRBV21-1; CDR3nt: TGTGCCAGCAGCCCTCCGGGCGGGGCTTCCACAGATACGCAGTATTTT; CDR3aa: CASSPPGGASTDTQYF